This TCR beta chain was identified during a study of regulatory T cells in long-lasting Graves disease. Study results and limitations: Persistent disease exhibited a predilection for TRBV28, TRBJ1-2 and TRBJ2-5.

The germline V gene encodes CDR1 SQVTM and CDR2 ANQGSEA. This CDR3 spans 12 amino acids. The germline V and J ends were trimmed by 7 bases and 0 bases, with 9 bases remaining between them. Investigators prepared the TCR beta libraries by applying iRepertoire HTBI primers and Arm-PCR of CDR3 regions. In the original processing: Some 57 TRBV and about 14 TRBJ segments were identified across samples. One entry per CDR3 protein, called by TCRdb with MiXCR from the multiplex PCR reads. These V and J calls derive from TCRdb rather than the authors' analysis. This sample has about 380,000 distinct CDR3 sequences, with around 15% found just once. Time point meaning: newly diagnosed GD, antithyroid drugs for less than 3 months. RNA isolated from PBMCs was used to make the TCR library. This clonotype has at least ten counts. Its antigen is not identified.

Sequenced material: peripheral blood mononuclear cells (PBMCs), taken at new diagnosis, from a patient treated with antithyroid drugs. The chain combines TRBV29-1 with TRBJ1-1, with D tentatively TRBD1 (5 bases). The sequence was collected from a female donor with Graves disease. CDR3: CSAGTVNTEAFF. As DNA, the CDR3 is TGCAGCGCCGGGACTGTGAACACTGAAGCTTTCTTT.